Each of the 23 T cell receptor beta chains below was sequenced from the same sample in a study of T cell responses to AZD1222 COVID-19 vaccine. Using immunoSEQ multiplex PCR, the repertoire was profiled, and TCRdb retains in-frame clones only, with some absent. Here the sample spans about 130,000 clones, 93% being singletons. This specimen consisted of peripheral blood, obtained on day 0 of AZD1222 vaccination. Every receptor here comes from an adult in good health.

The chain uses TRBV3-1 (or the pseudogene TRBV3-2) and TRBJ1-4; D unresolved. Germline loops: CDR1 LGHDT, CDR2 YNNKEL (reference sequence). Trimming removed 4 bases at V and 0 bases at J, with 6 bases between. This CDR3 spans 14 amino acids. CDR3 protein: CASSRLTTNEKLFF. In nucleotides, the CDR3 is TGTGCCAGCAGCCGGTTAACAACTAATGAAAAACTGTTTTTT.

The chain uses TRBV4-1 and TRBJ2-1; the match to TRBD2 covers 8 bases. The CDR3 is 16 residues long. The germline V gene encodes CDR1 MGHRA and CDR2 YSYEKL. V lost 0 bases to trimming and J lost 4 bases; unmatched junction nucleotides: 5. The DNA of the CDR3 is TGCGCCAGCAGCCAAGAGTCTAGCGGGCTTTACAATGAGCAGTTCTTC. It encodes CASSQESSGLYNEQFF.

The chain is built from TRBV7-2 and TRBJ1-2; the D is unclear. CDR1 is SGHTA and CDR2 is FQGNSA in the germline V gene. The CDR3 is made up of 15 amino acids. V was cut by 3 bases and J by 8 bases, with 19 bases left in between. For the CDR3, the DNA is TGTGCCAGCAGCTTGGATTTATTGTCAGGTGGCGGCTACACCTTC. As protein: CASSLDLLSGGGYTF.

The rearrangement joins TRBV7-9 to TRBJ1-6, with D unresolved. Looked up from germline, CDR1 is SEHNR and CDR2 is FQNEAQ (reference sequence). V was pared by 2 bases and J by 10 bases, with 15 bases between. The CDR3 has 15 amino acids. The CDR3 DNA reads as TGTGCCAGCAGCTTAAGAGCAGGCGCCAGCTCACCCCTCCACTTT. It specifies CASSLRAGASSPLHF.

The genes are TRBV30 and TRBJ1-6; D is unclear. V was cut by 2 bases and J by 3 bases, with 8 bases left in between. Per the germline V gene, CDR1 is GTSNPN and CDR2 is SVGIG (reference sequence). CDR3 size: 14 residues. The CDR3 protein is CAWSYLGYNSPLHF. The CDR3 DNA sequence: TGTGCCTGGAGTTATTTAGGCTATAATTCACCCCTCCACTTT.

This clone was detected once. The genes are TRBV6-5 and TRBJ1-2; possible D gene TRBD1, 6 bases. Germline CDR1 and CDR2: MNHEY and SVGAGI. V lost 0 bases and J lost 4, with 12 bases in between. The CDR3 loop spans 15 amino acids. CDR3 sequence reads: CASSYSAGDPYGYTF. The CDR3 nucleotides are TGTGCCAGCAGTTACTCGGCAGGGGACCCCTATGGCTACACCTTC.

The chain employs TRBV3-1 (or the pseudogene TRBV3-2) and TRBJ2-5; D not resolved. This CDR3 region has 13 residues. Germline V gene sequence: CDR1 LGHDT, CDR2 YNNKEL (reference sequence). The V and J ends lost 2 bases and 2 bases respectively, with 6 bases between them. CDR3: CASSQLIQETQYF. CDR3 sequence (DNA): TGTGCCAGCAGCCAACTTATACAAGAGACCCAGTACTTC.

This clone was seen a few times. The CDR3 reads CASSLLRRDTQYF. CDR3 DNA: TGTGCCAGCAGTTTACTCCGCAGAGATACGCAGTATTTT. The V call is TRBV12-3 or TRBV12-4, the J call TRBJ2-3, with D unresolved. V was shortened by 2 bases and J by 5 bases, with 8 bases between the two germline ends. The CDR3 contains 13 residues.

V is TRBV4-1 and J is TRBJ2-7; TRBD1 matches 8 bases. V lost 0 bases to trimming and J lost 3 bases; unmatched junction nucleotides: 4. CDR1 is MGHRA, CDR2 YSYEKL, per germline. This CDR3 is built from 15 residues. CDR3 residues: CASSQEAGGYYEQYF. CDR3 nucleotide sequence: TGCGCCAGCAGCCAAGAGGCAGGGGGCTACTACGAGCAGTACTTC.

The CDR3 region has the DNA TGTGCCACCGCCGGGACTTCCGACCTAAATACGCAGTATTTT. It codes for CATAGTSDLNTQYF. The rearrangement links TRBV15 to TRBJ2-3, with D perhaps matching TRBD2 (6 bases). Germline-derived CDR1 and CDR2 are LNHNV and YYDKDF (reference sequence). Between the trimmed V and J ends, which lost 8 bases and 7 bases, there was a span of 19 bases. The CDR3 runs to 14 residues.

The chain couples TRBV9 to TRBJ2-1; D tentatively reads TRBD1 or TRBD2 (6 bases each). CDR1 and CDR2 (germline): SGDLS, YYNGEE. The CDR3 contains 14 residues. V lost 0 bases and J 8 bases, leaving 12 bases between the germline ends. The CDR3 protein is CASSVGGGNDEQFF. DNA for the CDR3: TGTGCCAGCAGCGTAGGAGGGGGGAACGATGAGCAGTTCTTC.

This sequence joins TRBV3-1 (or the pseudogene TRBV3-2) and TRBJ1-1; 8 bases map to TRBD1. The CDR3 spans 14 residues. V was clipped by 1 base and J by 5 bases; unmatched bases: 3. Per germline, CDR1 LGHDT and CDR2 YNNKEL (reference sequence). As DNA, the CDR3 is TGTGCCAGCAGCCAAGGACAGGGGAGTACTGAAGCTTTCTTT. Translating it yields CASSQGQGSTEAFF.

The chain recombines TRBV5-4 with TRBJ2-2; either TRBD1 or TRBD2 may fit D (6 bases each). This CDR3 region has 15 residues. The germline V gene has CDR1 SGHNT and CDR2 YYREEE (reference sequence). Trimming stripped 3 bases from V and 4 bases from J, with 13 bases between. The CDR3 loop reads CASSWGAPGTGELFF. The CDR3 nucleotides read TGTGCCAGCAGCTGGGGGGCCCCGGGCACCGGGGAGCTGTTTTTT.

The chain couples TRBV27 to TRBJ1-5; D may be TRBD1 (5 bases). Germline values: CDR1 MNHEY, CDR2 SMNVEV (reference sequence). CDR3 size: 15 residues. V dropped 4 bases and J dropped 6 bases, with 16 bases sitting between them. CDR3 in amino acids: CASSSGAQPGQPQHF. The CDR3 DNA reads TGTGCCAGCAGTTCCGGGGCACAACCCGGTCAGCCCCAGCATTTT.

The rearrangement uses TRBV2 and TRBJ1-6; D perhaps matches TRBD1 (6 bases). Deletions cut 6 bases from V and 7 bases from J, with 13 bases between. The CDR3 consists of 14 residues. Per germline, CDR1 SNHLY and CDR2 FYNNEI. The CDR3 protein is CASRNQGKNSPLHF. For the CDR3, the DNA is TGTGCCAGCAGAAATCAGGGGAAGAATTCACCCCTCCACTTT.

This rearrangement joins TRBV4-1 to TRBJ2-1, with 8 positions matching TRBD1. Germline V CDR1 and CDR2: MGHRA, YSYEKL. V trimming: 1 base; J trimming: 9 bases; junction bases outside the gene matches: 5. The CDR3 extends over 14 amino acids. The DNA of the CDR3 is TGCGCCAGCAGCCAAGCGACAGGGGCGGGTGAGCAGTTCTTC. It translates to CASSQATGAGEQFF.

The CDR3: CASRGTSGKLFF. As DNA, the CDR3 is TGTGCCAGCAGAGGGACGTCCGGAAAACTGTTTTTT. V and J are TRBV27 and TRBJ1-4, with a possible D match to TRBD1 (5 bases). V lost 6 bases and J 10 bases, leaving 12 bases between the germline ends. The CDR3 extends over 12 amino acids. Germline loops: CDR1 MNHEY, CDR2 SMNVEV (reference sequence).

This chain uses TRBV18 with TRBJ2-5, with 14 bases matching TRBD2. The CDR3 runs 15 residues. V lost 2 bases, J lost 4 bases, and 0 bases stayed unmatched. CDR1 is KGHSH and CDR2 is LQKENI in the germline V gene. The CDR3 is CASSPGTSGGETQYF. In DNA form, the CDR3 reads TGTGCCAGCTCACCAGGGACTAGCGGGGGAGAGACCCAGTACTTC.

This sequence joins TRBV9 and TRBJ2-1; the D call may be TRBD1 or TRBD2 (5 bases each). Trimming took 0 bases from V and 4 from J, leaving 11 bases between them. Germline loops: CDR1 SGDLS, CDR2 YYNGEE. The CDR3 loop spans 15 amino acids. For the CDR3, the DNA is TGTGCCAGCAGCGTAGACGGGGCCACTTACAATGAGCAGTTCTTC. It translates to CASSVDGATYNEQFF.

The chain is built from TRBV10-3 and TRBJ2-2; possible D gene TRBD1, 6 bases. Between the trimmed V and J ends, which lost 10 bases and 4 bases, there was a span of 10 bases. Germline V gives CDR1 ENHRY, CDR2 SYGVKD. The CDR3 consists of 12 residues. The DNA for the CDR3 is TGTGCCACAGGGGTCGTCACCGGGGAGCTGTTTTTT. Encoded protein: CATGVVTGELFF.

This chain links TRBV12-3 or TRBV12-4 with TRBJ2-7; D is undetermined. The V end lost 5 bases, the J end lost 5 bases, and 10 bases lay between the germline ends. The CDR3 is made up of 12 amino acids. This chain's CDR3 is CASSPSVDEQYF. Written as DNA, the CDR3 is TGTGCCAGCAGTCCCTCAGTGGACGAGCAGTACTTC.

The rearrangement uses TRBV15 and TRBJ2-6; 9 bases fit TRBD1. Per germline, CDR1 LNHNV and CDR2 YYDKDF (reference sequence). Trimming took 3 bases from V and 3 from J; bases not matched to a gene: 6. The CDR3 spans 17 residues. The CDR3 region is CATSRYRGQGGANVLTF. The CDR3 DNA reads TGTGCCACCAGCAGGTACAGGGGGCAAGGTGGGGCCAACGTCCTGACTTTC.

This clone is a singleton in its sample. This chain uses TRBV6-5 with TRBJ1-2; 9 bases are shared with TRBD1. CDR3 length: 13 amino acids. V dropped 5 bases and J dropped 7; count of bases not matched to a gene: 5. CDR1 and CDR2 (germline): MNHEY, SVGAGI. The CDR3, as DNA: TGTGCCAGCAGTAAACAGGGGGCGAGTGGCTACACCTTC. Protein sequence: CASSKQGASGYTF.